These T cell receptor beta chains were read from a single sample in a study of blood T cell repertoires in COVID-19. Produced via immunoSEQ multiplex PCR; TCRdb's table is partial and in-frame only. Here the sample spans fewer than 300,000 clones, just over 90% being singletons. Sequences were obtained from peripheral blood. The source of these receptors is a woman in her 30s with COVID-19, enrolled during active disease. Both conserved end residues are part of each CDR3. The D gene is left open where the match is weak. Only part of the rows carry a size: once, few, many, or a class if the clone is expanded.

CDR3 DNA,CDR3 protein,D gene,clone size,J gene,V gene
TGCGCCAGCAGCCGGCAACCGGGACAGGGGTACGCTGGGGCCAACGTCCTGACTTTC,CASSRQPGQGYAGANVLTF,TRBD1,-,TRBJ2-6,TRBV4-1
TGTGCCAGCACCCTCACGACAGTCTCCTATGGCTACACCTTC,CASTLTTVSYGYTF,-,once,TRBJ1-2,TRBV6-1
TGTGCCAGCAGCCCAGGGACTAGCGCCGGACAAGAGACCCAGTACTTC,CASSPGTSAGQETQYF,TRBD2,once,TRBJ2-5,TRBV5-6
TGTGCCAGCAGTTATTCAGGTTCATTTAATGAAAAACTGTTTTTT,CASSYSGSFNEKLFF,-,-,TRBJ1-4,TRBV27
TGTGCCAGCTCACCATCGGGGATCGGGGAGCTGTTTTTT,CASSPSGIGELFF,-,-,TRBJ2-2,TRBV18
TGTGCCAGTAGCTTTCCCCGGACTAGCTACAATGAGCAGTTCTTC,CASSFPRTSYNEQFF,TRBD2,-,TRBJ2-1,TRBV19
TGTGCCTGGGACAGGGGGCCTGGTCAGCCCCAGCATTTT,CAWDRGPGQPQHF,TRBD1,-,TRBJ1-5,TRBV30
TGTGCCAGCAGCCCCCCAGGGGGCGATGCTTTCTTT,CASSPPGGDAFF,TRBD1,-,TRBJ1-1,TRBV7-9
TGTGCCAGCAGCTCCCCGGGACAGGGAACGGGACCAAAACTGTTTTTT,CASSSPGQGTGPKLFF,TRBD1,-,TRBJ1-4,TRBV5-6
TGTGCCAGCAGCTCGGGGAGGGAAAAACTGTTTTTT,CASSSGREKLFF,-,-,TRBJ1-4,TRBV5-4
TGTGCCAGCAGCGTACTACAGGGAACCGGGGAGCTGTTTTTT,CASSVLQGTGELFF,-,once,TRBJ2-2,TRBV9
TGCAGCGTTGGCCCTGCAGGGGCCTACGAGCAGTACTTC,CSVGPAGAYEQYF,-,-,TRBJ2-7,TRBV29-1
TGTGCCAGCAGCCAGACTAGCGGAAACAATGAGCAGTTCTTC,CASSQTSGNNEQFF,TRBD2,-,TRBJ2-1,TRBV9
TGTGCCAGCAGCCAAGGCTCGGGAGAGCCCTACAATGAGCAGTTCTTC,CASSQGSGEPYNEQFF,-,-,TRBJ2-1,TRBV5-5
TGTGCCAGCTCATCGACTAGCGGGAATCGCGGGGAGCTGTTTTTT,CASSSTSGNRGELFF,TRBD2,-,TRBJ2-2,TRBV18
TGCGCCAGCAGCCAACTGGGACAGGGTTTCTCTGAAGCTTTCTTT,CASSQLGQGFSEAFF,TRBD1,-,TRBJ1-1,TRBV4-1
TGTGCCAGCAGCCATTCAAGACTAGCGGGAGTCACCGGGGAGCTGTTTTTT,CASSHSRLAGVTGELFF,TRBD2,-,TRBJ2-2,TRBV7-6
TGTGCCAGCAGCTCCCCAGCGGGGCACTCCTACGAGCAGTACTTC,CASSSPAGHSYEQYF,TRBD2,-,TRBJ2-7,TRBV5-4
TGTGCCAGTAGTATAGCATTTGGGAGCCGGGAGCTGTTTTTT,CASSIAFGSRELFF,-,-,TRBJ2-2,TRBV19
TGTGCCAGCAGTCGGGACACCAACTATAATTCACCCCTCCACTTT,CASSRDTNYNSPLHF,-,-,TRBJ1-6,TRBV2
TGTGCCAGCAGCCTCATCCGGGACAGGGACTCCTACGAGCAGTACTTC,CASSLIRDRDSYEQYF,TRBD1,once,TRBJ2-7,TRBV28
TGTGCCAGCAGTCCCTTTGAGGTTCCCCGGAGGTACGAGCAGTACTTC,CASSPFEVPRRYEQYF,-,-,TRBJ2-7,TRBV27
TGTGCCAGCAGTCGAGGACAGGGGGCCTATAACACTGAAGCTTTCTTT,CASSRGQGAYNTEAFF,TRBD1,-,TRBJ1-1,TRBV28
TGCGCCAGCAGCCAAGCACAACCCGGGGATTCACCCCTCCACTTT,CASSQAQPGDSPLHF,-,-,TRBJ1-6,TRBV4-1
TGTGCCAGCAGTTTAAACAAGAACTATGGCTACACCTTC,CASSLNKNYGYTF,-,once,TRBJ1-2,TRBV12-3/TRBV12-4